One and the same sample provided the 22 T cell receptor beta chains below, sequenced in a study of blood T cell repertoires in COVID-19. The table came from immunoSEQ multiplex PCR; TCRdb's copy has only in-frame clones and leaves some out. The sample carries over 120,000 clones, approximately 89% recorded once. The sequenced material came from peripheral blood. The source is a human donor in a cohort sampled during active COVID-19.

J is TRBJ1-2 and V is TRBV12-3 or TRBV12-4; D unresolved. There are 12 residues in the CDR3. Trimming stripped 5 bases from V and 3 bases from J, with 7 bases between. CDR3: CASSATDYGYTF. The CDR3 DNA reads TGTGCCAGCAGTGCCACAGACTATGGCTACACCTTC.

The rearrangement links TRBV6-4 to TRBJ2-1; 7 bases map to TRBD2. The V gene's germline CDR1 is MRHNA and CDR2 SNTAGT. This CDR3 has 14 amino acids. V shed 6 bases, J shed 6 bases, and the junction held 8 bases outside the gene matches. The CDR3 spells CASRPLWTSNEQFF. Here the CDR3 DNA reads TGTGCCAGCAGACCCCTATGGACTAGCAATGAGCAGTTCTTC.

V gene TRBV6-5 combines with J gene TRBJ1-2; D is ambiguous. Trimming shortened V by 6 bases and J by 8 bases, and 13 bases separated the two germline ends. The CDR3 runs 12 residues. CDR1 is MNHEY, CDR2 SVGAGI, per germline. CDR3 region: CASSPSPGGYTF. The CDR3 bases are TGTGCCAGCAGCCCGTCCCCGGGAGGCTACACCTTC.

The chain carries TRBV3-1 (or the pseudogene TRBV3-2) and TRBJ1-2; maybe TRBD1 (6 bases). Germline V CDR1 and CDR2: LGHDT, YNNKEL (reference sequence). V lost 6 bases to trimming and J lost 8 bases, with 22 bases between them. The CDR3 has 15 residues. CDR3 amino acids: CASRPTYRVLGGYTF. In DNA form, the CDR3 reads TGTGCCAGCAGACCGACCTACAGGGTTTTGGGAGGCTACACCTTC.

The V call is TRBV20-1, the J call TRBJ1-3; D is uncertain. Germline CDR1 reads DFQATT; CDR2 reads SNEGSKA (reference sequence). Trimming took off 3 bases at V and 0 bases at J, with 6 bases between the two ends. The CDR3 sequence is 13 residues long. The CDR3 loop reads CSASSGSGNTIYF. In nucleotides, the CDR3 is TGCAGTGCTAGTTCGGGCTCTGGAAACACCATATATTTT.

J is TRBJ2-7 and V is TRBV5-4; TRBD2 matches 7 bases. V dropped 4 bases and J dropped 5; count of bases not matched to a gene: 12. This CDR3 is 15 amino acids long. CDR1 is SGHNT, CDR2 YYREEE, per germline (reference sequence). This CDR3 is CASSPPGRGNHEQYF. The CDR3 nucleotides are TGTGCCAGCAGCCCCCCTGGGCGGGGGAACCACGAGCAGTACTTC.

This clone has a single count. This rearrangement joins TRBV11-2 to TRBJ1-2; weak D call: TRBD1 (6 bases). Germline CDR1 is SGHAT and CDR2 is FQNNGV. Between the trimmed V and J ends, which lost 0 bases and 7 bases, there was a span of 12 bases. This CDR3 is built from 14 residues. CDR3 bases: TGTGCCAGCAGCTTAGATGTACAGGGATCTGGCTACACCTTC. The encoded protein is CASSLDVQGSGYTF.

The rearrangement joins TRBV7-9 to TRBJ1-4, with TRBD1 as a possible D gene (5 bases). V was trimmed by 7 bases and J by 8 bases, leaving 17 bases between them. Germline CDR1 and CDR2: SEHNR and FQNEAQ (reference sequence). This CDR3 has 14 residues. The CDR3 is CASNLDRVGEKLFF. The DNA of the CDR3 is TGTGCCAGCAACCTTGACAGAGTAGGGGAAAAACTGTTTTTT. Complete variable domain (other parts from reference TRBV7-9 and TRBJ1-4): DTGVSQNPRHKITKRGQNVTFRCDPISEHNRLYWYRQTLGQGPEFLTYFQNEAQLEKSRLLSDRFSAERPKGSFSTLEIQRTEQGDSAMYLCASNLDRVGEKLFFGSGTQLSVL.

The chain couples TRBV5-6 to TRBJ1-1; D is possibly TRBD1 (5 bases). The germline CDR1 and CDR2 sequences are SGHDT and YYEEEE. Trimming stripped 0 bases from V and 5 bases from J, with 14 bases between. The CDR3 is 15 residues long. The CDR3 protein is CASSLEAGWKTEAFF. CDR3 bases: TGTGCCAGCAGCTTGGAGGCAGGGTGGAAAACTGAAGCTTTCTTT.

V and J are TRBV18 and TRBJ2-5, with 10 nucleotides matching TRBD2. V lost 6 bases to trimming and J lost 5 bases; unmatched junction nucleotides: 9. The CDR3 is 15 residues long. Germline loops: CDR1 KGHSH, CDR2 LQKENI. CDR3 DNA sequence: TGTGCCAGCTCTATTGGGACTAGCGTTTGGGAGACCCAGTACTTC. Residues: CASSIGTSVWETQYF. The full variable domain, its missing parts supplied by reference TRBV18 and TRBJ2-5, is NAGVMQNPRHLVRRRGQEARLRCSPMKGHSHVYWYRQLPEEGLKFMVYLQKENIIDESGMPKERFSAEFPKEGPSILRIQQVVRGDSAAYFCASSIGTSVWETQYFGPGTRLLVL.

This clone has more than one count but fewer than ten. The chain combines TRBV9 with TRBJ1-5; 8 nucleotides align to TRBD1. V was pared by 4 bases and J by 8 bases, with 11 bases of the junction left unmatched. Germline V gene lookup returns CDR1 SGDLS and CDR2 YYNGEE. CDR3 length: 15 residues. CDR3 amino acids: CASSTSGQGWEPQHF. CDR3 bases: TGTGCCAGCAGCACTTCAGGACAGGGTTGGGAGCCCCAGCATTTT.

The genes are TRBV6-5 and TRBJ2-1; TRBD2 matches 8 bases. The germline gives CDR1 MNHEY, CDR2 SVGAGI. Losses at the gene ends were 8 bases for V and 7 bases for J; bases not matched to a gene: 7. This CDR3 comprises 13 residues. The CDR3 DNA reads TGTGCCAGCCGTAGCGGGGTCAGTAATGAGCAGTTCTTC. It encodes CASRSGVSNEQFF.

The rearrangement uses TRBV20-1 and TRBJ2-5; D is undetermined. Germline V CDR1 and CDR2: DFQATT, SNEGSKA (reference sequence). This CDR3 is 13 amino acids long. V lost 3 bases to trimming and J lost 4 bases, with 12 bases between them. CDR3 loop: CSASTRSRETQYF. CDR3 DNA sequence: TGCAGTGCTAGTACACGCTCAAGAGAGACCCAGTACTTC.

J is TRBJ2-7 and V is TRBV6-5, with unresolved D. CDR1 and CDR2 (germline): MNHEY, SVGAGI. This CDR3 has 14 residues. Trimming removed 5 bases from V and 0 bases from J, with 11 bases in between. In nucleotides, the CDR3 is TGTGCCAGCAGTCTAGAAAGGAGCTCCTACGAGCAGTACTTC. As protein: CASSLERSSYEQYF.

V and J are TRBV6-2 or TRBV6-3 and TRBJ2-7; D might be TRBD1 (7 bases). This CDR3 is 16 amino acids long. CDR1 and CDR2 (germline): MNHEY, SVGEGT. Trimming shortened V by 0 bases and J by 4 bases, and 16 bases separated the two germline ends. The CDR3 is CASSYSSQGGPYEQYF. The CDR3, as DNA: TGTGCCAGCAGTTACTCATCGCAGGGGGGCCCTTACGAGCAGTACTTC.

V usage is TRBV2 and J usage is TRBJ1-6; D uncertain. The CDR3 runs 11 residues. CDR1 is SNHLY, CDR2 FYNNEI, per germline. Between the trimmed V and J ends, which lost 7 bases and 5 bases, there was a span of 3 bases. The CDR3 coding sequence is TGTGCCAGCACCGATAATTCACCCCTCCACTTT. Translated: CASTDNSPLHF.

V usage is TRBV7-2 and J usage is TRBJ2-3, with 7 bases aligning to TRBD2. The V gene end was trimmed by 3 bases and the J gene end by 6 bases; junction bases not matched to a gene: 3. Germline V gives CDR1 SGHTA, CDR2 FQGNSA. The CDR3 covers 13 residues. In DNA, the CDR3 is TGTGCCAGCAGCTTCTCAGCGGGGGATACGCAGTATTTT. Residues: CASSFSAGDTQYF.

The V call is TRBV6-1, the J call TRBJ1-2; 8 bases are shared with TRBD1. V lost 3 bases to trimming and J lost 6 bases; unmatched junction nucleotides: 6. The CDR3 contains 14 residues. Germline assignment: CDR1 MNHNS and CDR2 SASEGT. The CDR3 DNA sequence: TGTGCCAGCAGTGATATGGGACAGGTTGATGGCTACACCTTC. Encoded protein: CASSDMGQVDGYTF.

This chain joins TRBV7-3 and TRBJ1-1; TRBD1 might be the D (5 bases). CDR1 SGHTA and CDR2 FQGTGA come from the germline V gene. Trimming took 1 base from V and 8 from J, leaving 11 bases between them. This CDR3 region has 13 residues. For the CDR3, the DNA is TGTGCCAGCAGCTTAATTAGGGGAGGGGAAGCTTTCTTT. It translates to CASSLIRGGEAFF.

The rearrangement joins TRBV2 to TRBJ2-7; 8 nucleotides line up with TRBD1. The CDR3 covers 15 residues. Per the germline V gene, CDR1 is SNHLY and CDR2 is FYNNEI. V trimming: 6 bases; J trimming: 6 bases; junction bases outside the gene matches: 13. This CDR3 reads CASRTRQGASPEQYF. In nucleotides, the CDR3 is TGTGCCAGCAGGACAAGGCAGGGGGCCTCGCCCGAGCAGTACTTC. The full variable domain, its missing parts supplied by reference TRBV2 and TRBJ2-7, is EPEVTQTPSHQVTQMGQEVILRCVPISNHLYFYWYRQILGQKVEFLVSFYNNEISEKSEIFDDQFSVERPDGSNFTLKIRSTKLEDSAMYFCASRTRQGASPEQYFGPGTRLTVT.

The chain joins TRBV30 to TRBJ2-5; 12 positions agree with TRBD2. Germline V gene sequence: CDR1 GTSNPN, CDR2 SVGIG (reference sequence). This CDR3 contains 15 residues. V trimming: 3 bases; J trimming: 5 bases; junction bases outside the gene matches: 7. The CDR3 nucleotides read TGTGCCTGGAGGGTTGGACTAGCGGGGTGGGAGACCCAGTACTTC. Residues: CAWRVGLAGWETQYF.

The V gene is TRBV5-1, the J gene TRBJ2-1; possible D gene TRBD2, 6 bases. Trimming stripped 0 bases from V and 8 bases from J, with 18 bases between. The CDR3 has 16 residues. Germline CDR1 and CDR2: SGHRS and YFSETQ. CDR3 in DNA: TGCGCCAGCAGCTTGGATGGGAGGACTACATTCGATGAGCAGTTCTTC. Translation: CASSLDGRTTFDEQFF.